The clone carrying this T cell receptor beta chain was observed many times. What it binds is unknown. The sample belongs to a study of regulatory T cells in long-lasting Graves disease. At the level of the study: Patients newly diagnosed with Graves' had been on antithyroid drugs for under 3 months. Overall study findings and caveats: Persistent Graves' patients possessed reduced TCR diversity relative to recently diagnosed ones.

Documented time point: newly diagnosed GD, antithyroid drugs for less than 3 months. PBMC RNA was the source of the TCR library. CDR1 and CDR2 (germline): SGHTA, FQGNSA. Trimming at V came to 7 bases and at J to 3 bases, leaving 5 bases not matched to a gene. The CDR3 runs 14 residues. Arm-PCR of CDR3 regions and iRepertoire HTBI primers were used to build TCR beta libraries. TCRdb re-called the multiplex PCR reads with MiXCR, one entry per CDR3 protein. The top ten clones hold 20% of a sample with a few hundred thousand distinct CDR3 sequences, under 20% of them seen once. Separately, the same data were catalogued under a study of T cells in Graves' hyperthyroidism and ophthalmopathy. That publication notes: The HTBI primer set served for first-round RT-PCR of the TCR CDR3.

This sequence joins TRBV7-2 and TRBJ2-1; TRBD1 matches at 8 bases. The starting material was peripheral blood mononuclear cells (PBMCs), obtained at new diagnosis, from a patient treated with antithyroid drugs. The TCR comes from a woman under 30 with Graves disease. The DNA for the CDR3 is TGTGCCAGCACCTGGGACAGGAGCTACAATGAGCAGTTCTTC. It encodes CASTWDRSYNEQFF.